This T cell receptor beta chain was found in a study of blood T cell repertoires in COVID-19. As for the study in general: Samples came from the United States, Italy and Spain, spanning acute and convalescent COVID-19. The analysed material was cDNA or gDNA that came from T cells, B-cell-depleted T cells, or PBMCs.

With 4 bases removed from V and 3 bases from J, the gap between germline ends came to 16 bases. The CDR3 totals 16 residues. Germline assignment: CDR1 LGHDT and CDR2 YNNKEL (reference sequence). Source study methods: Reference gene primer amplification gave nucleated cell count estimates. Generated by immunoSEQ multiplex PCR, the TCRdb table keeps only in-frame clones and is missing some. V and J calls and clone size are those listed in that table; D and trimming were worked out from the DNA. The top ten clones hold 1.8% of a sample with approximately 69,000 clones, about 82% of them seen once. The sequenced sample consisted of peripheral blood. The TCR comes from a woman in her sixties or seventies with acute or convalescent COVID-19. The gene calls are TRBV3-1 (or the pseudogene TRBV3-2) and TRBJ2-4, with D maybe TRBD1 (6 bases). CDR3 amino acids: CASSPPGALGKNIQYF. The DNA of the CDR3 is TGTGCCAGCAGCCCCCCAGGGGCCCTAGGCAAAAACATTCAGTACTTC.